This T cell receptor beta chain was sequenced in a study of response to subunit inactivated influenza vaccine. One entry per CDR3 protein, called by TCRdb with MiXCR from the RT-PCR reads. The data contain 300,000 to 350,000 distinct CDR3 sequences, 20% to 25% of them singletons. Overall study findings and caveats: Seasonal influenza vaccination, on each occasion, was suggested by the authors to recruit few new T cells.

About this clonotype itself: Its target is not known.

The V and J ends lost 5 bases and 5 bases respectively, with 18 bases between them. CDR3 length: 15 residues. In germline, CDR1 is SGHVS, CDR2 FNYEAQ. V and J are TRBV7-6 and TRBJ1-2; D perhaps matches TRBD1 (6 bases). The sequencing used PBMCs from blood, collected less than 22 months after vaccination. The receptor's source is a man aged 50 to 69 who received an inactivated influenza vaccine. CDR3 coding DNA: TGTGCCAGCAGCGCCTGGGGGGCGGGGATTTATGGCTACACCTTC. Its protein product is CASSAWGAGIYGYTF.